The clone carrying this T cell receptor beta chain appeared a single time. This specimen comes from a study of OX40 agonist ivuxolimab in advanced cancers. This CDR3 has 14 residues. Looked up from germline, CDR1 is SGHNT and CDR2 is YENEEA. V gave up 2 bases and J gave up 2 bases; unmatched junction bases: 1. The repertoire was sequenced with immunoSEQ multiplex PCR; TCRdb's copy has only in-frame clones and lacks some. The sample has approximately 50,000 clones; roughly 80% are singletons. The gene calls are TRBV11-3 and TRBJ2-3; 7 bases line up with TRBD2. The sequence was collected from an adult with an advanced solid tumor such as melanoma, head and neck, liver or kidney cancer. This sample comprised CD4+ or CD8+ T cells sorted from blood, obtained in a trial of the OX40 agonist ivuxolimab. The CDR3 nucleotides read TGTGCCAGCAGCTTAAGCGGGGTCACAGATACGCAGTATTTT. This encodes CASSLSGVTDTQYF.